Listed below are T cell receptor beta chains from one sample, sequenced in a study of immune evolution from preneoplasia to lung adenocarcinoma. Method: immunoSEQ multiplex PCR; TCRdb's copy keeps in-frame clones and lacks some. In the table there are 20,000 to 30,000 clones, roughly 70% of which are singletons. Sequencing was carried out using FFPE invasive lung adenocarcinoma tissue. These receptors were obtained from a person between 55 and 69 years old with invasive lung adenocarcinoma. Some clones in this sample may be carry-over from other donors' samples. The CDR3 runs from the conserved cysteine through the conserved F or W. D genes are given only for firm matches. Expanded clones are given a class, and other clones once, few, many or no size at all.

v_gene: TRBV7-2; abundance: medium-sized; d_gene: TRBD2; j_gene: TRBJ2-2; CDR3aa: CASSLGLTSYTGELFF; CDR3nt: TGTGCCAGCAGCTTAGGGTTGACTAGCTACACCGGGGAGCTGTTTTTT
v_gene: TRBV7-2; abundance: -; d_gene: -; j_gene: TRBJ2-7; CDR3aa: CASRKVQGQLQQYF; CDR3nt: TGTGCCAGCAGAAAGGTGCAGGGGCAGCTTCAGCAGTACTTC
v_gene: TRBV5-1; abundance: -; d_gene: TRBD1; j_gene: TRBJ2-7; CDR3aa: CASSFGTGVGNEQYF; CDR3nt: TGCGCCAGCAGCTTCGGGACAGGGGTCGGGAACGAGCAGTACTTC
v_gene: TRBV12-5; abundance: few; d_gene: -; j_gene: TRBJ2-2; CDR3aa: CASGLISGELFF; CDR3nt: TGTGCTAGTGGTTTAATATCCGGGGAGCTGTTTTTT
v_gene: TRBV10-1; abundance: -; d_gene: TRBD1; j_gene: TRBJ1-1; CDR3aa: CASSPDRAGRAFF; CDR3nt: TGCGCCAGCAGTCCCGACAGGGCTGGTCGCGCTTTCTTT
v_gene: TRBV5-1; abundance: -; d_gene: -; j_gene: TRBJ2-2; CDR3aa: CASSLNSYTGELFF; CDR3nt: TGCGCCAGCAGCTTGAACTCCTACACCGGGGAGCTGTTTTTT
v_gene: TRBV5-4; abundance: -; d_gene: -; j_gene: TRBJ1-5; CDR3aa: CASSLWGAGQPQHF; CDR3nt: TGTGCCAGCAGCTTGTGGGGGGCAGGGCAGCCCCAGCATTTT
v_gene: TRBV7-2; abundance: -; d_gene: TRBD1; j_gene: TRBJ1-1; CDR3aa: CASSLARDSDEAFF; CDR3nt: TGTGCCAGCAGCTTAGCCCGGGACAGCGATGAAGCTTTCTTT
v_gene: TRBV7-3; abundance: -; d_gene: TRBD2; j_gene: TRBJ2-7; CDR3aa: CASSLREQQAGGNEQYF; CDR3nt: TGTGCCAGCAGCTTACGAGAACAGCAAGCGGGAGGTAACGAGCAGTACTTC
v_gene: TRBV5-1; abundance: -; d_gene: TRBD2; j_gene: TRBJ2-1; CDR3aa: CASSLTSGSYNEQFF; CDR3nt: TGCGCCAGCAGCTTAACTAGCGGCTCCTACAATGAGCAGTTCTTC
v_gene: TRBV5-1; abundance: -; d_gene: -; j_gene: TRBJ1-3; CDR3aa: CASSGSSGNTIYF; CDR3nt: TGCGCCAGCAGTGGGAGCTCTGGAAACACCATATATTTT
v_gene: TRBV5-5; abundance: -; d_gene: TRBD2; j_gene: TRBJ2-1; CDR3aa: CASSAGLAGREQFF; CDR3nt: TGTGCCAGCAGCGCGGGACTAGCGGGAAGGGAGCAGTTCTTC
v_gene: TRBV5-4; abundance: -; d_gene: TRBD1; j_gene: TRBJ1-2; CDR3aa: CASSQDRTGGYTF; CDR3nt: TGTGCCAGCAGCCAGGACAGGACCGGTGGCTACACCTTC
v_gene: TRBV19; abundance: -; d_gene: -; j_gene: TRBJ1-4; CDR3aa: CATEGVNEKLFF; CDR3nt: TGTGCCACCGAAGGAGTAAATGAAAAACTGTTTTTT
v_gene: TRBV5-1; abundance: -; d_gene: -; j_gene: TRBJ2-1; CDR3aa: CASRRTGESYNEQFF; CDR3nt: TGCGCCAGCAGGCGAACGGGGGAGTCTTACAATGAGCAGTTCTTC
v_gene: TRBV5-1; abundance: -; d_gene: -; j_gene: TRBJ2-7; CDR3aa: CASSLLGTASYEQYF; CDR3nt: TGCGCCAGCAGCCTACTCGGGACGGCTTCCTACGAGCAGTACTTC
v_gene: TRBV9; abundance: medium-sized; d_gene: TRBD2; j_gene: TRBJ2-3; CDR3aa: CASSVDGRGTDTQYF; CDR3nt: TGTGCCAGCAGCGTAGACGGGAGGGGCACAGATACGCAGTATTTT
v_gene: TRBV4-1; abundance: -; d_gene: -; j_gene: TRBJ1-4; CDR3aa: CASSQVWTQRKLFF; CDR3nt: TGCGCCAGCAGCCAAGTTTGGACCCAACGGAAACTGTTTTTT
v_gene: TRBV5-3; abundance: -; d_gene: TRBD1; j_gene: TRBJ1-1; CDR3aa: CARSLTRDRVRAFF; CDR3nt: TGTGCCAGAAGCCTAACACGCGACAGGGTCCGGGCTTTCTTT
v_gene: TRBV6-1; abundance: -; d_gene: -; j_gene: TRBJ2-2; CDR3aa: CASSELRGSNTGELFF; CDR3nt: TGTGCCAGCAGTGAACTGAGGGGATCGAACACCGGGGAGCTGTTTTTT
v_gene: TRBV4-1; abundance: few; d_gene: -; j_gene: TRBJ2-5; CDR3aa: CASSQGGETQYF; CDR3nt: TGCGCCAGCAGCCAAGGAGGGGAGACCCAGTACTTC
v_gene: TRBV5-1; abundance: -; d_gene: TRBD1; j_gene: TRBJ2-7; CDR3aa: CASSLEGQSNYEQYF; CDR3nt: TGCGCCAGCAGCTTGGAGGGACAGTCTAACTACGAGCAGTACTTC
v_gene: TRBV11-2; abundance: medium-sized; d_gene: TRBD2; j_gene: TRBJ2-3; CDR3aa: CASSLPGGRGDTQYF; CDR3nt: TGTGCCAGCAGCTTACCGGGAGGGCGAGGAGATACGCAGTATTTT
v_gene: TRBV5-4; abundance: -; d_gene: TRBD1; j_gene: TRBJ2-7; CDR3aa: CASSLLGQSYEQYF; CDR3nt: TGTGCCAGCAGCTTGTTGGGACAGAGTTACGAGCAGTACTTC
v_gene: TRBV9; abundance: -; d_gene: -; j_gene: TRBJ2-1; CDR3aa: CASSVGHNEQFF; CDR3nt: TGTGCCAGCAGCGTAGGACACAATGAGCAGTTCTTC
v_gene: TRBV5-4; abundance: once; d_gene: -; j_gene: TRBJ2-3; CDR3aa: CASSSTTDGTDTQYF; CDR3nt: TGTGCCAGCAGTTCAACCACCGACGGCACAGATACGCAGTATTTT
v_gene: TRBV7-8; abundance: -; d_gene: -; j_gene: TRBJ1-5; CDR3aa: CASGLVGDLYSNQPQHF; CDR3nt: TGTGCCAGCGGATTGGTCGGGGATCTGTATAGCAATCAGCCCCAGCATTTT
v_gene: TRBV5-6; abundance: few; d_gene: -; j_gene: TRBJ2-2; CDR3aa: CASSSPGTRNTGELFF; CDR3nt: TGTGCCAGCAGCTCCCCCGGGACAAGGAACACCGGGGAGCTGTTTTTT
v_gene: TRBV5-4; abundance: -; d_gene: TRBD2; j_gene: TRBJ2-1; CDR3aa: CASSPTSGRGGEQFF; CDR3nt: TGTGCCAGCAGCCCGACTAGCGGGAGGGGGGGTGAGCAGTTCTTC
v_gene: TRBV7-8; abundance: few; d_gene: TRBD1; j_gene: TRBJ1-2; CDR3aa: CASSLEGIRQGLGYTF; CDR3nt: TGTGCCAGCAGCTTAGAGGGGATCCGACAGGGTCTGGGCTACACCTTC
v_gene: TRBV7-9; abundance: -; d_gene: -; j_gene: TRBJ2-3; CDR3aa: CASSLDLDRLDTQYF; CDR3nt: TGTGCCAGCAGCTTGGACCTAGATCGGTTAGATACGCAGTATTTT
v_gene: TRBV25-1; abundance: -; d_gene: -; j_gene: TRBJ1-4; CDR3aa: CASSVTGTTNEKLFF; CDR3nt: TGTGCCAGCAGTGTCACCGGGACTACTAATGAAAAACTGTTTTTT
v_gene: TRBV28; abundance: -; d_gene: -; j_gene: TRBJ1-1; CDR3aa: CASRQGGLNTEAFF; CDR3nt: TGTGCCAGCAGACAGGGAGGGTTGAACACTGAAGCTTTCTTT
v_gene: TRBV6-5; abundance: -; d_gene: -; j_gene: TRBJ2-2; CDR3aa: CASSYKPRGTGELFF; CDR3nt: TGTGCCAGCAGTTACAAACCTAGGGGCACCGGGGAGCTGTTTTTT
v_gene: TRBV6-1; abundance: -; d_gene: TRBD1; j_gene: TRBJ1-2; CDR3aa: CASSARGNGYTF; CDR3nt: TGTGCCAGCAGTGCCAGGGGGAATGGCTACACCTTC
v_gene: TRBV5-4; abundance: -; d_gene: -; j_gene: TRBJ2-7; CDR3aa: CASSHSNTFAGKGAYEQYF; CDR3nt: TGTGCCAGCAGCCATTCAAATACATTCGCCGGGAAGGGAGCCTACGAGCAGTACTTC
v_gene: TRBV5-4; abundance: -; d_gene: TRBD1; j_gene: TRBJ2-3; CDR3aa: CASSPDRGSDTQYF; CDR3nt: TGTGCCAGCAGCCCCGACAGGGGATCGGATACGCAGTATTTT
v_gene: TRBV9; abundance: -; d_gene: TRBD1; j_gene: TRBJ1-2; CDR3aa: CASSVDRRGGQGLNYGYTF; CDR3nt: TGTGCCAGCAGCGTAGATCGTCGGGGAGGACAGGGACTTAACTATGGCTACACCTTC
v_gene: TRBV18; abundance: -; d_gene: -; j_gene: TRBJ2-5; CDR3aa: CASSPSADPTGTQYF; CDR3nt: TGTGCCAGCTCACCATCGGCAGACCCGACGGGGACCCAGTACTTC
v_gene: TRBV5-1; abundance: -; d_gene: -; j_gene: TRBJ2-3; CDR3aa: CASSLGLSLSTDTQYF; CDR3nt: TGCGCCAGCAGCTTGGGCCTCAGCCTAAGCACAGATACGCAGTATTTT
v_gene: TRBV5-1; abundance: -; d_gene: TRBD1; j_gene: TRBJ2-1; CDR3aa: CASSLVDGTGPDEQFF; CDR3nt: TGCGCCAGCAGCTTGGTGGACGGGACAGGGCCGGATGAGCAGTTCTTC
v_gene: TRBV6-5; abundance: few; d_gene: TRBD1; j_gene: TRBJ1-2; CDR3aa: CASSYTEAGGNYGYTF; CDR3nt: TGTGCCAGCAGTTACACCGAGGCAGGGGGGAACTATGGCTACACCTTC
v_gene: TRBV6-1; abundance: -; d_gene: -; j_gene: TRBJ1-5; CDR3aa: CASSSSLNQPQHF; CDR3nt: TGTGCCAGCAGTAGCAGCCTCAATCAGCCCCAGCATTTT
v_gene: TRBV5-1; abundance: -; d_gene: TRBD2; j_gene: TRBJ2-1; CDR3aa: CASSEMGGVYNEQFF; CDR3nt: TGCGCCAGCAGTGAGATGGGGGGGGTCTACAATGAGCAGTTCTTC
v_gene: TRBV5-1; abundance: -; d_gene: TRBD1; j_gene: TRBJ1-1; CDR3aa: CASREQGSSTEAFF; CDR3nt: TGCGCCAGCAGGGAACAGGGGTCCTCGACTGAAGCTTTCTTT
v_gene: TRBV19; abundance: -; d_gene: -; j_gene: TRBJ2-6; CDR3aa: CASSISSGSSGANVLTF; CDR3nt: TGTGCCAGTAGTATTTCGTCCGGGAGCTCCGGGGCCAACGTCCTGACTTTC